What follows describes a single T cell receptor beta chain. What it recognizes is unknown. The ends were cut back, 3 bases at V and 5 bases at J, with 16 bases in the middle. The CDR3 contains 15 residues. Germline-derived CDR1 and CDR2 are MNHNS and SASEGT. This specimen belongs to a study of persistence of HIV-infected CD4 T cells. This was the immunoSEQ version 4 assay in survey mode. Generated by immunoSEQ multiplex PCR, the TCRdb table keeps only in-frame clones and is missing some. The sample holds roughly 35,000 clones, 65% to 85% seen once. Lysates of CMV-infected fibroblasts at roughly 10 ug/mL stimulated these cells. CD40L-negative CD69-negative CD45RO-high memory CD4+ T cells were sorted as populations depleted of antigen-responding cells.

This chain uses TRBV6-1 with TRBJ1-2; a weak D match, TRBD1 (6 bases). This receptor was taken from an adult man with HIV who was CMV-seropositive. The material was CD4+ T cells sorted from PBMCs after roughly 18-hour stimulation, obtained from a patient who received antiretroviral therapy. The CDR3 here is CASSDVAGGPYGYTF. As DNA, the CDR3 is TGTGCCAGCAGTGATGTAGCTGGGGGCCCTTATGGCTACACCTTC.